One sample yielded the 10 T cell receptor beta chains listed below, sequenced in a study of cytomegalovirus exposure and HLA in healthy donors. PCR involved 60 Vbeta and 13 Jbeta primers. This table comes from immunoSEQ multiplex PCR, and its TCRdb copy is limited to in-frame clones, with some not included. This sample has 200,000 to 250,000 clones, with around 80% found just once. What was sequenced was PBMCs. These receptors originate from a man younger than 35 in good health and CMV-seronegative.

This clone was picked up one time. The chain combines TRBV18 with TRBJ2-1; TRBD2 aligns across 10 bases. The ends lost 5 bases at V and 2 bases at J; junction bases unmatched: 3. Looked up from germline, CDR1 is KGHSH and CDR2 is LQKENI. The length of the CDR3 is 15 residues. The CDR3 loop is CASSSLAGPYNEQFF. CDR3 in DNA: TGTGCCAGCTCATCACTAGCGGGGCCCTACAATGAGCAGTTCTTC.

The rearrangement uses TRBV19 and TRBJ1-5, with D unclear. CDR3 length: 12 amino acids. In germline, CDR1 is LNHDA, CDR2 SQIVND (reference sequence). The V end lost 3 bases, the J end lost 4 bases, and 4 bases lay between the germline ends. The CDR3 sequence is CASSMRNQPQHF. In DNA form, the CDR3 reads TGTGCCAGTAGTATGAGGAATCAGCCCCAGCATTTT.

This clone occurred once. J is TRBJ2-1 and V is TRBV9, with TRBD1 identical over 10 bases. Germline V CDR1 and CDR2: SGDLS, YYNGEE. The CDR3 totals 15 residues. The V and J ends lost 4 bases and 7 bases, in that order; junction bases with no gene match: 8. DNA of the CDR3: TGTGCCAGCAGCCCGCGGGGACAGGGGATAAATGAGCAGTTCTTC. This gives the protein CASSPRGQGINEQFF.

This chain joins TRBV19 and TRBJ1-2, with D perhaps TRBD1 (5 bases). CDR1 and CDR2 from the germline V gene are LNHDA and SQIVND (reference sequence). The ends were cut back, 6 bases at V and 3 bases at J, with 23 bases in the middle. This CDR3 is 17 amino acids long. DNA for the CDR3: TGTGCCAGTAGCAAGAGGAGGGGTAAGGGTGTCGACTATGGCTACACCTTC. Amino acid sequence: CASSKRRGKGVDYGYTF.

This clone was counted only a few times. This CDR3 reads CASSDHRGSAGELFF. DNA of the CDR3: TGTGCCAGCAGCGACCACAGGGGATCGGCCGGGGAGCTGTTTTTT. The gene calls are TRBV4-2 and TRBJ2-2, with 7 bases aligning to TRBD1. With 5 bases clipped from V and 6 bases from J, the junction kept 9 bases outside the gene matches. The CDR3 covers 15 residues. Germline V gives CDR1 LGHNA, CDR2 YNFKEQ.

This clone was observed a single time. The V call is TRBV5-4, the J call TRBJ2-5; 13 bases line up with TRBD2. The V gene end was trimmed by 3 bases and the J gene end by 4 bases; junction bases not matched to a gene: 6. The CDR3 runs 16 residues. Germline CDR1 reads SGHNT; CDR2 reads YYREEE (reference sequence). CDR3 protein: CASSSGTSGKVETQYF. In DNA form, the CDR3 reads TGTGCCAGCAGCTCCGGGACTAGCGGGAAGGTAGAGACCCAGTACTTC.

The V call is TRBV2, the J call TRBJ1-2, with 9 bases aligning to TRBD1. V gave up 8 bases and J gave up 5 bases; unmatched junction bases: 9. The CDR3 covers 14 residues. Germline-derived CDR1 and CDR2 are SNHLY and FYNNEI. Here the CDR3 reads CASSWDRDSYGYTF. In DNA form, the CDR3 reads TGTGCCAGCTCCTGGGACAGGGATAGTTATGGCTACACCTTC.

The chain uses TRBV15 and TRBJ2-1, with TRBD2 matching 13 bases. The J segment lost 5 bases and the V segment lost 3 bases, leaving 1 base of the junction unmatched. The CDR3 loop spans 15 amino acids. CDR1 is LNHNV and CDR2 is YYDKDF in the germline V gene (reference sequence). As DNA, the CDR3 is TGTGCCACCAGCAGGACTAGCGGGGGGAACAATGAGCAGTTCTTC. Protein product: CATSRTSGGNNEQFF.

The rearrangement links TRBV30 to TRBJ2-7, with D possibly TRBD1 on 6 matching bases. Trimming took 4 bases from V and 9 from J, leaving 16 bases between them. Germline-derived CDR1 and CDR2 are GTSNPN and SVGIG (reference sequence). The CDR3 has 12 amino acids. The CDR3 DNA is TGTGCCTGGACAACAGGGTCCCTGGGGCAGTACTTC. Encoded protein: CAWTTGSLGQYF.

A word on this clone: Other DNA sequences in this sample translate to the same CDR3. V usage is TRBV2 and J usage is TRBJ2-6, with 12 bases matching TRBD2. The ends lost 4 bases at V and 0 bases at J; junction bases unmatched: 1. CDR1 SNHLY and CDR2 FYNNEI come from the germline V gene. The CDR3 covers 17 residues. The CDR3 region is CASSALAGGSGANVLTF. CDR3 coding DNA: TGTGCCAGCAGTGCACTAGCGGGGGGCTCTGGGGCCAACGTCCTGACTTTC.